This is a list of T cell receptor beta chains from one sample in a study of blood T cells in healthy people across ages. TCRdb re-called the 5' RACE reads through MiXCR, storing one row per CDR3 protein. This table holds roughly 2 million distinct CDR3 sequences, about 50% found once. The sequenced sample was blood. These receptors came from a woman aged 40 to 50 in good health. Each CDR3 is given with its conserved first and last residue. D genes are given only for firm matches. The listing skips clone size in some rows; elsewhere it reads once, few, many or a size class.

.,TRBV7-2,.,TRBJ2-1,TGTGCCAGCAGCTTAGAAACAGGGATCACCTACAATGAGCAGTTCTTC,CASSLETGITYNEQFF
few,TRBV6-6,.,TRBJ1-2,TGTGCCAGCAGTTACGACGTCACCTATGGCTACACCTTC,CASSYDVTYGYTF
few,TRBV7-3,.,TRBJ2-3,TGTGCCAGCAGCTTAAGACCGGTGGGCCTCACAGATACGCAGTATTTT,CASSLRPVGLTDTQYF
few,TRBV6-6,.,TRBJ1-1,TGTGCCAGCAGTCGTGGGACGGTCATGAACACTGAAGCTTTCTTT,CASSRGTVMNTEAFF
many,TRBV7-2,TRBD1,TRBJ2-7,TGTGCCAGCAGCATACAGGGGTATGGAAACGAGCAGTACTTC,CASSIQGYGNEQYF
few,TRBV4-3,TRBD2,TRBJ2-5,TGCGCCAGCAGCCAAGATGTCCCGGGGGGTACGAAGACCCAGTACTTC,CASSQDVPGGTKTQYF
.,TRBV7-9,.,TRBJ2-3,TGTGCCAGCAGCTCAACCCTGTCGGTAAATACGCAGTATTTT,CASSSTLSVNTQYF
.,TRBV5-1,.,TRBJ1-4,TGCGCCAGCAGCCCTGAACAGAATCTTAATGAAAAACTGTTTTTT,CASSPEQNLNEKLFF
.,TRBV3-1,TRBD1,TRBJ1-5,TGTGCCAGCAGCCCGACAGGGTGGCATCAGCCCCAGCATTTT,CASSPTGWHQPQHF
few,TRBV7-9,.,TRBJ2-4,TGTGCCAGCAGCCCGAGCCTAGCATACAGGGATGGAAACATTCAGTACTTC,CASSPSLAYRDGNIQYF
.,TRBV6-6,TRBD2,TRBJ2-7,TGTGCCAGCAGCCCCAGCGGGGCCGCCTACGAGCAGTACTTC,CASSPSGAAYEQYF
many,TRBV10-1,TRBD1,TRBJ2-5,TGCGCCAGCAGTGACAGGGGGCGACAGGAGACCCAGTACTTC,CASSDRGRQETQYF
few,TRBV18,TRBD1,TRBJ1-4,TGTGCCAGCTCACCGACAGGGATGGATGAAAAACTGTTTTTT,CASSPTGMDEKLFF
.,TRBV4-3,.,TRBJ2-2,TGCGCCAGCAGCCAAGAGGCCAGGGGTTTGGGGGAGCTGTTTTTT,CASSQEARGLGELFF
.,TRBV27,.,TRBJ1-2,TGTGCCAGCAGTTTTTTCGCGGCAGGGGCTAACTATGGCTACACCTTC,CASSFFAAGANYGYTF
once,TRBV20-1,TRBD1,TRBJ2-7,TGCAGTGCTTTGACAGGGGACTACGAGCAGTACTTC,CSALTGDYEQYF
.,TRBV6-6,.,TRBJ2-7,TGTGCCAGCAGTTACGGGGCGAATTCGGACGAGCAGTACTTC,CASSYGANSDEQYF
.,TRBV7-2,.,TRBJ2-1,TGTACCAGCAGCTTCGGGCCTGTCAATGAGCAGTTCTTC,CTSSFGPVNEQFF
.,TRBV7-6,.,TRBJ2-7,TGTGCCAGCAGCTTGACCTATTGCGAGCAGTACTTC,CASSLTYCEQYF
once,TRBV2,TRBD2,TRBJ2-1,TGTGCCAGCAGCCAGCGGGGGGGACCCTCCTCCTACAATGAGCAGTTCTTC,CASSQRGGPSSYNEQFF
few,TRBV10-3,TRBD2,TRBJ2-3,TGTGCCATCAGTGAGGGCCCTAGCGGGAACCCTAGCACAGATACGCAGTATTTT,CAISEGPSGNPSTDTQYF
.,TRBV20-1,TRBD2,TRBJ2-5,TGCAGTGCTGACAGGACTAGCGGGGGTGGGGAGACCCAGTACTTC,CSADRTSGGGETQYF
few,TRBV27,TRBD2,TRBJ2-7,TGTGCCAGCAGGCCTTATACTACTAGCGACCCCAACGAGCAGTACTTC,CASRPYTTSDPNEQYF